This T cell receptor (beta chain) was retrieved from a study of blood T cells in healthy people across ages. Overall study findings and caveats: Lack of knowledge of donor CMV status possibly confounded expanded clonotype changes. Age brought a roughly linear fall in TCR beta diversity measured per million T cells.

The ends were cut back, 6 bases at V and 5 bases at J, with 16 bases in the middle. CDR3 length: 14 amino acids. Germline lookup yields CDR1 DFQATT and CDR2 SNEGSKA (reference sequence). A sample-barcoded 5' primer and a J-beta primer mix were used in a second PCR of about 6 to 11 cycles. Each CDR3 protein is one row after TCRdb ran MiXCR on the 5' RACE reads. The sample contains nearly 800,000 distinct CDR3 sequences, 45% to 70% of which appear only once. In the case of this clonotype: Its antigen remains unidentified.

The rearrangement uses TRBV20-1 and TRBJ1-4; possible D gene TRBD1, 6 bases. The source of this sequence is a middle-aged man in good health. The sequencing input was blood. The CDR3 loop is CSALRGGPNEKLFF. The CDR3 DNA sequence: TGCAGTGCCCTAAGGGGGGGGCCCAATGAAAAACTGTTTTTT.